Following are 7 T cell receptor beta chains from one sample sequenced in a study of identical twins. TCRdb called the 5' RACE reads again in MiXCR, with one record for every CDR3 protein. The sample has roughly 1.6 million distinct CDR3 sequences; under 35% are singletons. Material: cord blood. These receptor sequences come from a newborn girl in good health.

The chain uses TRBV6-1 and TRBJ1-4; no reliable D call. Between the trimmed V and J ends, which lost 6 bases and 3 bases, there was a span of 17 bases. The germline V gene has CDR1 MNHNS and CDR2 SASEGT. This CDR3 is built from 16 residues. The CDR3 spells CASSVLATASNEKLFF. CDR3 DNA: TGTGCCAGCAGCGTACTGGCGACTGCTTCTAATGAAAAACTGTTTTTT.

This chain uses TRBV29-1 with TRBJ1-1; 8 bases are shared with TRBD1. The CDR3 runs to 12 residues. From germline, CDR1 is SQVTM and CDR2 ANQGSEA. After removal of 7 bases from V and 6 bases from J, the junction contained 7 bases not matched to a gene. DNA for the CDR3: TGCAGCGATGGTGCAGGGGGCCCTGAAGCTTTCTTT. This gives the protein CSDGAGGPEAFF.

This clonotype was seen more than once but under ten times. The rearrangement joins TRBV6-5 to TRBJ2-3; 13 bases are a match to TRBD2. The CDR3 sequence is 18 residues long. Germline V gene lookup returns CDR1 MNHEY and CDR2 SVGAGI. The V gene end was trimmed by 2 bases and the J gene end by 0 bases; junction bases not matched to a gene: 5. The CDR3 loop is CASSYPGTSGMSTDTQYF. CDR3 coding DNA: TGTGCCAGCAGTTACCCGGGGACTAGCGGGATGAGCACAGATACGCAGTATTTT.

This sequence joins TRBV3-1 and TRBJ1-2, with D unclear. From germline, CDR1 is LGHDT and CDR2 YNNKEL (reference sequence). The CDR3 loop spans 17 amino acids. Trimming removed 0 bases from V and 0 bases from J, with 14 bases in between. The CDR3 DNA is TGTGCCAGCAGCCAAGATCCGGATCGGAGACCTAACTATGGCTACACCTTC. It specifies CASSQDPDRRPNYGYTF.

This clonotype was seen a few times. The chain couples TRBV20-1 to TRBJ1-1; tentative D call: TRBD1 (6 bases). Germline V gene sequence: CDR1 DFQATT, CDR2 SNEGSKA (reference sequence). The V end lost 5 bases, the J end lost 6 bases, and 16 bases lay between the germline ends. CDR3 length: 13 amino acids. The CDR3 here is CSAPVGGGSEAFF. The CDR3 DNA sequence: TGCAGTGCTCCAGTAGGGGGAGGGTCTGAAGCTTTCTTT.

This clonotype was detected only a few times. The CDR3 nucleotides read TGTGCCAGCAGCTTAGGTGGACCCCGAAACACTGAAGCTTTCTTT. It specifies CASSLGGPRNTEAFF. The V gene is TRBV7-8, the J gene TRBJ1-1, with no clear D. V lost 1 base and J 2 bases, leaving 11 bases between the germline ends. Germline V gene sequence: CDR1 SGHVS, CDR2 FQNEAQ. CDR3 size: 15 residues.

This clonotype was counted between two and nine times. The chain couples TRBV7-2 to TRBJ2-7, with D perhaps being TRBD1 or TRBD2 (5 bases each). In germline, CDR1 is SGHTA, CDR2 FQGNSA. This CDR3 has 15 residues. Trimming took off 1 base at V and 3 bases at J, with 13 bases between the two ends. The CDR3 DNA reads TGTGCCAGCAGCTTAGAACTAGGGGCCGGCTACGAGCAGTACTTC. Residues: CASSLELGAGYEQYF.